These T cell receptor beta chains were read from a single sample in a study of cytomegalovirus exposure and HLA in healthy donors. Sequencing used immunoSEQ multiplex PCR; TCRdb keeps in-frame clones, though not all of them. This table has roughly 230,000 clones, more than 75% appearing once. Sequencing was performed on PBMCs. The receptor source for this set is a girl aged 2-10 years in good health and CMV-seronegative. Each CDR3 is given with its conserved first and last residue. D genes are given only for firm matches. Size values are once, few and many counts, or a class for expanded clones, and some rows have none.

clone_size j_call cdr3_length v_call d_call cdr3_nt cdr3_aa
. TRBJ2-7 14 TRBV27 . TGTGCCAGCAGTTCGTCGGGGATCATCTACGAGCAGTACTTC CASSSSGIIYEQYF
. TRBJ2-5 13 TRBV6-1 TRBD2 TGTGCCAGCAGTGATCGGGAGGGGGAGACCCAGTACTTC CASSDREGETQYF
once TRBJ2-3 15 TRBV29-1 . TGCAGCGTTGAGGGTGAGAGTGGGGCCACAGATACGCAGTATTTT CSVEGESGATDTQYF
. TRBJ2-7 13 TRBV29-1 TRBD1 TGCAGCGTTGCGGGACAGGGTTTTTACGAGCAGTACTTC CSVAGQGFYEQYF
. TRBJ2-2 18 TRBV23-1 TRBD2 TGCGCCAGCAGTCAATTCCACTGCGGGGGAAACTACACCGGGGAGCTGTTTTTT CASSQFHCGGNYTGELFF
. TRBJ2-2 14 TRBV7-7 TRBD2 TGTGCCTCAAGGGGCGGGGGTTTGACCGGGGAGCTGTTTTTT CASRGGGLTGELFF
. TRBJ2-1 15 TRBV6-6 TRBD2 TGTGCCAGCAGTTATGGGCTAGCGGGACTCAATGAGCAGTTCTTC CASSYGLAGLNEQFF
. TRBJ1-1 11 TRBV12-5 . TGTGCTAGTGGTTTGTCTGCTGAAGCTTTCTTT CASGLSAEAFF
. TRBJ1-1 17 TRBV10-2 TRBD1 TGCGCCAGCAGAAGAGCCCCCCCAGGACAGGGGGACACTGAAGCTTTCTTT CASRRAPPGQGDTEAFF
. TRBJ2-7 14 TRBV2 TRBD1 TGTGCCAGCAGACCCGGGACAGGCGTCTACGAGCAGTACTTC CASRPGTGVYEQYF
. TRBJ2-1 14 TRBV4-1 . TGCGCCAGCAGTAGGAGGGTCTCATACAATGAGCAGTTCTTC CASSRRVSYNEQFF
. TRBJ2-7 14 TRBV6-6 . TGTGCCAGCAGTTATCTTGGGGGCGGGTACGAGCAGTACTTC CASSYLGGGYEQYF
. TRBJ1-3 14 TRBV11-3 . TGTGCCAGCAGCTTTCTAGGATACAGAAACACCATATATTTT CASSFLGYRNTIYF
. TRBJ1-6 15 TRBV2 . TGTGCCAGCAGTGGGACAGCGGCATTTGGTTCACCCCTCCACTTT CASSGTAAFGSPLHF
. TRBJ2-5 14 TRBV29-1 . TGCAGCGTTGGCGACAGACTTTTCAGCGAGACCCAGTACTTC CSVGDRLFSETQYF
few TRBJ1-4 14 TRBV7-2 TRBD1 TGTGCCAGCAGCCTTGGGACAGGGGGAGAAAAACTGTTTTTT CASSLGTGGEKLFF
. TRBJ2-1 16 TRBV7-3 TRBD2 TGTGCCAGCAGCTTAACGGGGCGGGGGGGCCTCGATGAGCAGTTCTTC CASSLTGRGGLDEQFF
. TRBJ2-1 16 TRBV27 TRBD2 TGTGCCAGCAGTTTTTTAGCGGGAGAGGGAGGGAATGAGCAGTTCTTC CASSFLAGEGGNEQFF
. TRBJ2-2 14 TRBV7-2 . TGTGCCAGCAGCTTAAGTAGCAACACCGGGGAGCTGTTTTTT CASSLSSNTGELFF
. TRBJ2-3 15 TRBV21-1 . TGTGCCAGCAGCAAAGACGGCGGGGACACAGATACGCAGTATTTT CASSKDGGDTDTQYF
once TRBJ2-1 12 TRBV7-2 TRBD1 TGTGCCAGCAGTTACAGGGGCAATGAGCAGTTCTTC CASSYRGNEQFF
. TRBJ2-1 12 TRBV7-3 . TGTGCCAGCAGCTTCCTTGGCGGGGAGCAGTTCTTC CASSFLGGEQFF
. TRBJ1-2 15 TRBV7-9 . TGTGCCAGCAGCTTAGAGGCGTCAGACATCCGGGGCTACACCTTC CASSLEASDIRGYTF
. TRBJ2-5 15 TRBV5-1 . TGCGCCAGCAGCCCCGCGGGGACCTACCAAGAGACCCAGTACTTC CASSPAGTYQETQYF
. TRBJ1-1 16 TRBV18 TRBD1 TGTGCCAGCTCACCACCTGAGACAGGGTGGGGCACTGAAGCTTTCTTT CASSPPETGWGTEAFF
. TRBJ2-2 13 TRBV10-1 . TGCGCCAGCAGAGCGGACGGTACCGGGGAGCTGTTTTTT CASRADGTGELFF
. TRBJ2-7 15 TRBV2 . TGTGCCAGCAGTGTGGGCAGGGGTCGTCCCTACGAGCAGTACTTC CASSVGRGRPYEQYF
. TRBJ2-5 14 TRBV10-1 . TGCGCCAGCAGTGACGGGACTTTCCAAGAGACCCAGTACTTC CASSDGTFQETQYF
. TRBJ1-2 13 TRBV15 . TGTGCCACCACTACAGGGTTGGCCTATGGCTACACCTTC CATTTGLAYGYTF
. TRBJ1-2 11 TRBV9 . TGTGCCAGCAGTCCAGGGGTTGGCTACACCTTC CASSPGVGYTF
. TRBJ1-2 14 TRBV14 . TGTGCCAGCAGCCAAGACAGGGCTATCTATGGCTACACCTTC CASSQDRAIYGYTF
. TRBJ1-1 12 TRBV30 . TGTGCCTGGCTAAGTTGGAACACTGAAGCTTTCTTT CAWLSWNTEAFF
. TRBJ2-5 14 TRBV18 . TGTGCCAGCTCACCACCGGGCAGGGCAGAGACCCAGTACTTC CASSPPGRAETQYF
. TRBJ2-2 15 TRBV6-1 . TGTGCCAGCAGTTCATCGGGGACATACGCCGGGGAGCTGTTTTTT CASSSSGTYAGELFF
. TRBJ1-2 13 TRBV7-6 . TGTGCCAGCAGCTTAGGGTCAGGGGATGGCTACACCTTC CASSLGSGDGYTF
once TRBJ2-3 15 TRBV7-9 TRBD2 TGTGCCAGCAGCCCTGGGACTAGCGGCACAGATACGCAGTATTTT CASSPGTSGTDTQYF
. TRBJ1-6 12 TRBV19 . TGTGCCAGTAGTATACGAGACAGGACCCTCTACTTT CASSIRDRTLYF
. TRBJ1-5 15 TRBV10-2 . TGCGCCAGCAGCCTCTCTGATAGGACAAATCAGCCCCAGCATTTT CASSLSDRTNQPQHF